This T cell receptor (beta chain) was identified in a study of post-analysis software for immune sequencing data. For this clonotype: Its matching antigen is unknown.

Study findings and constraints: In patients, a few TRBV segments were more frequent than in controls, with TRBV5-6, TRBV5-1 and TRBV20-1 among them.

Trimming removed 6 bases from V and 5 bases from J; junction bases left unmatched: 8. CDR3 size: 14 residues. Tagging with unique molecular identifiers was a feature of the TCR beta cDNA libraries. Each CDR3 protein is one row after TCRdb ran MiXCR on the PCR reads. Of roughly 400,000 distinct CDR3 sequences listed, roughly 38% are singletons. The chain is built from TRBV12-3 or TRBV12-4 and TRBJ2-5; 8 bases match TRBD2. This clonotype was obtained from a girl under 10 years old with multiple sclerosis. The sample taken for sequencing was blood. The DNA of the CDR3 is TGTGCCAGCAGGCCGGGACTAGAGGGTGAGACCCAGTACTTC. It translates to CASRPGLEGETQYF.